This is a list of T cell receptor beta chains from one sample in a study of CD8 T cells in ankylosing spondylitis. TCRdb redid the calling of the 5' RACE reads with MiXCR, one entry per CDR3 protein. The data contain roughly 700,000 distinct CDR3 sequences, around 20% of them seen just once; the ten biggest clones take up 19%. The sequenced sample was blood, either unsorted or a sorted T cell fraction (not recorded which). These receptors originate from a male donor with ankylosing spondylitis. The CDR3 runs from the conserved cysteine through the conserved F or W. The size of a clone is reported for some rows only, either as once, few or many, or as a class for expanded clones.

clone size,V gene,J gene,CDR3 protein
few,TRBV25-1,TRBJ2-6,CASTWTGAGANVLTF
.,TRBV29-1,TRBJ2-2,CSGSSSTGELFF
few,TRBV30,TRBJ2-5,CAYLVGGETQYF
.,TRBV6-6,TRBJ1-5,CASSYSGAPQHF
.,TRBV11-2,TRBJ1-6,CASSRRQDNSPLHF
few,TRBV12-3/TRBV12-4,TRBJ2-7,CASSFGSLEQYF
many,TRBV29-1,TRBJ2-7,CSVDGTPPSYEQYF
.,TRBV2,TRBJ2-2,CASTRTSGSFGELFF
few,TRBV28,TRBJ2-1,CATNSGGRAGKINEQFF
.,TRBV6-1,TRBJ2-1,CASSAGLAGATYNEQFF
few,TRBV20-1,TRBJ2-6,CSAGQGSSGANVLTF
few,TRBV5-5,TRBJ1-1,CASSLSGAPTEAFF
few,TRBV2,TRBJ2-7,CASSRQGALVEQYF
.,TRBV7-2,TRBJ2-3,CASSPPSGTRQYF